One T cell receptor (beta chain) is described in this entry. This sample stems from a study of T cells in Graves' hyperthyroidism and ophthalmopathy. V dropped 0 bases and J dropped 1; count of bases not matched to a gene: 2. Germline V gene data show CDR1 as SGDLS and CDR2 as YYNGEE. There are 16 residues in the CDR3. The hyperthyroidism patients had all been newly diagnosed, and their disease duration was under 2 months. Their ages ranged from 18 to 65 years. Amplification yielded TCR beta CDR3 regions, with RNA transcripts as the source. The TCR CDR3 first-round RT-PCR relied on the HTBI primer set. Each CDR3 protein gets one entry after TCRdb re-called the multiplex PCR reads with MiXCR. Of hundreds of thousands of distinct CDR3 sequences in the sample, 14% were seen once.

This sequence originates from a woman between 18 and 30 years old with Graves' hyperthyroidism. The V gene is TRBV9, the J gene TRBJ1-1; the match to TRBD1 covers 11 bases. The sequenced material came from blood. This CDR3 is CASSVGDRGRNTEAFF. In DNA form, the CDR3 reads TGTGCCAGCAGCGTAGGGGACAGGGGGAGGAACACTGAAGCTTTCTTT. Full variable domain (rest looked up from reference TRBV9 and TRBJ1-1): DSGVTQTPKHLITATGQRVTLRCSPRSGDLSVYWYQQSLDQGLQFLIQYYNGEERAKGNILERFSAQQFPDLHSELNLSSLELGDSALYFCASSVGDRGRNTEAFFGQGTRLTVV.